The 5 T cell receptor beta chains below were found in one sample sequenced in a study of cytomegalovirus exposure and HLA in healthy donors (dated by TCRdb to the late 2010s). The method was the immunoSEQ multiplex PCR assay. For the multiplex PCR, a mixture combining 60 forward primers for TCR Vbeta segments and 13 reverse primers for TCR Jbeta segments was used. TCRdb holds this immuneACCESS table with in-frame rearrangements only. Some clones are missing; in checked studies, unresolved V genes explain under half, and the rest has no known cause. Within this sample are around 140,000 clones, with 73% of them counted one time only. The top ten constitute approximately 1.6% of the sample. The sequenced sample was PBMCs. These receptors all come from a woman aged 18-29 years in good health and CMV-seronegative.

The chain employs TRBV19 and TRBJ2-2, with 11 bases fitting TRBD2. The junction had 1 base not matched to a gene; V was cut back by 3 bases and J by 7 bases. CDR3 length: 14 residues. Per germline, CDR1 LNHDA and CDR2 SQIVND (reference sequence). The CDR3 loop is CASSMGLAVGELFF. CDR3 coding DNA: TGTGCCAGTAGTATGGGACTAGCGGTCGGGGAGCTGTTTTTT.

This chain links TRBV27 with TRBJ2-5, with D perhaps matching TRBD1 (5 bases). Trimming took 4 bases from V and 5 from J, leaving 20 bases between them. The CDR3 runs to 16 residues. Per the germline V gene, CDR1 is MNHEY and CDR2 is SMNVEV (reference sequence). The CDR3 bases are TGTGCCAGCAGTTCAAAAGGGGTGGAACACAGGGAGACCCAGTACTTC. This sequence encodes CASSSKGVEHRETQYF.

The chain recombines TRBV5-1 with TRBJ2-7; possible D gene TRBD1, 5 bases. There are 15 residues in the CDR3. Trimming stripped 0 bases from V and 2 bases from J, with 12 bases between. Germline V gene sequence: CDR1 SGHRS, CDR2 YFSETQ. CDR3 bases: TGCGCCAGCAGCTTGGGTGGGGCTTTAACCTACGAGCAGTACTTC. This translates into CASSLGGALTYEQYF.

This rearrangement joins TRBV9 to TRBJ1-6; D possibly corresponds to TRBD1 (6 bases). The V end was cut by 0 bases, the J end by 3 bases, with 13 bases between. CDR1 SGDLS and CDR2 YYNGEE come from the germline V gene. This CDR3 region has 17 residues. The CDR3 DNA is TGTGCCAGCAGCGTAGGACCAGGGGACTACTATAATTCACCCCTCCACTTT. Its translation is CASSVGPGDYYNSPLHF.

The chain has TRBV10-3 and TRBJ2-7; 8 nucleotides match TRBD2. The CDR3 covers 16 residues. Germline V gives CDR1 ENHRY, CDR2 SYGVKD. Trimming at V came to 2 bases and at J to 4 bases, leaving 10 bases not matched to a gene. The CDR3 sequence: CAISEPPGGLRYEQYF. In DNA, the CDR3 is TGTGCCATCAGTGAGCCCCCGGGAGGGTTGAGGTACGAGCAGTACTTC.